This T cell receptor beta chain derives from a study of cytomegalovirus exposure and HLA in healthy donors. Study-wide findings and caveats: As a later analysis revealed, most CMV-associated TCR beta chains appeared HLA-restricted. Researchers left out some V segments, among them TRBV6-2 and TRBV6-3, as indistinguishable. In a later analysis, across HLA loci, associated TCR counts were highest for DRB1, lowest for HLA-C. The authors enumerated 150 to 200 TCR beta chains as linked to cytomegalovirus.

Both 60 Vbeta primers and 13 Jbeta primers went into the PCR. Sequencing used immunoSEQ multiplex PCR; TCRdb keeps in-frame clones, though not all of them. The repertoire holds approximately 260,000 clones, with 80% to 95% as singletons. Deletions cut 7 bases from V and 1 base from J, with 13 bases between. The CDR3 spans 14 residues. Germline CDR1 reads MNHNS; CDR2 reads SASEGT. Note on this clone: The target antigen is unknown.

The sequencing input was PBMCs. The source is a girl aged 2 to 10 in good health and CMV-seronegative. This chain joins TRBV6-1 and TRBJ1-1; D is undetermined. The CDR3 sequence is CASKREGTNTEAFF. DNA of the CDR3: TGTGCCAGCAAAAGGGAGGGCACGAACACTGAAGCTTTCTTT.